The 15 T cell receptor beta chains presented below share a single source sample, sequenced in a study of sequential checkpoint blockade in melanoma (dated by TCRdb to about 2019). To prepare the library, the immunoSEQ multiplex PCR assay was applied. Not all clones reach the TCRdb copy of this immuneACCESS table, which keeps in-frame sequences only. Checked studies attribute under half of the gap to unresolved V genes and leave the rest unexplained. The sample yields 6,000 to 8,000 clones; more than 20% were counted once. 9.5% to 15% of the sample belongs to the ten largest clones. What the treatment or condition label conveys for this sample: randomized to nivolumab then ipilimumab (arm A) or the reverse (arm B). Sequenced material: tumor tissue (inferred from file names), taken from a patient given nivolumab and ipilimumab in sequence. The receptor set was obtained from a human donor with melanoma.

This clone is medium-sized in the sample. The V call is TRBV11-3, the J call TRBJ2-2; 8 nucleotides line up with TRBD1. This CDR3 is built from 15 residues. After removal of 2 bases from V and 4 bases from J, the junction contained 3 bases not matched to a gene. Germline CDR1 reads SGHNT; CDR2 reads YENEEA. CDR3 amino acids: CASSLRQGPTGELFF. For the CDR3, the DNA is TGTGCCAGCAGCTTACGACAGGGGCCCACCGGGGAGCTGTTTTTT.

The gene calls are TRBV11-3 and TRBJ2-2; D gene unclear. Trimming removed 2 bases from V and 2 bases from J, with 9 bases in between. The length of the CDR3 is 15 residues. Germline V gene lookup returns CDR1 SGHNT and CDR2 YENEEA. CDR3 sequence reads: CASSLYSLNTGELFF. CDR3 bases: TGTGCCAGCAGCTTATACAGCCTAAACACCGGGGAGCTGTTTTTT. Full variable domain (missing parts from reference TRBV11-3 and TRBJ2-2): EAGVVQSPRYKIIEKKQPVAFWCNPISGHNTLYWYLQNLGQGPELLIRYENEEAVDDSQLPKDRFSAERLKGVDSTLKIQPAELGDSAVYLCASSLYSLNTGELFFGEGSRLTVL.

The sample holds a few counts of this clone. The rearrangement joins TRBV11-3 to TRBJ1-3; D not certain. The CDR3 is made up of 15 amino acids. Germline V gene lookup returns CDR1 SGHNT and CDR2 YENEEA. V shed 2 bases and J shed 4 bases, with 12 bases lying between them. CDR3 coding DNA: TGTGCCAGCAGCTTAAGGCAGGAGATAGGAAACACCATATATTTT. Translated, it gives CASSLRQEIGNTIYF.

The chain has TRBV11-3 and TRBJ2-7; D possibly uses TRBD1 or TRBD2 (6 bases each). The CDR3 has 17 amino acids. Trimming removed 7 bases from V and 7 bases from J, with 29 bases in between. Germline assignment: CDR1 SGHNT and CDR2 YENEEA. CDR3 region: CASTSGWRGTLEREQYF. CDR3 DNA: TGTGCCAGCACGAGCGGGTGGCGAGGGACACTCGAGAGGGAGCAGTACTTC.

This clone was found a few times. This chain joins TRBV23-1 and TRBJ1-1; D unclear. TRBV23-1 belongs to the ORF category, with a function that is uncertain. This CDR3 comprises 13 residues. V was clipped by 6 bases and J by 1 base, with 9 bases between them. This CDR3 reads CASSLSSNTEAFF. The CDR3 bases are TGCGCCAGCAGCTTGTCATCGAACACTGAAGCTTTCTTT.

The CDR3 reads CASSMSSDRDYGYTF. In nucleotides, the CDR3 is TGTGCCAGTAGTATGTCATCCGACAGGGACTATGGCTACACCTTC. The chain carries TRBV19 and TRBJ1-2; TRBD1 aligns across 7 bases. The CDR3 runs 15 residues. CDR1 is LNHDA and CDR2 is SQIVND in the germline V gene (reference sequence). Trimming removed 3 bases from V and 3 bases from J; junction bases left unmatched: 7.

This clone was counted at least ten times. The chain is built from TRBV11-3 and TRBJ2-1; TRBD2 aligns across 9 bases. J gave up 5 bases and V 1 base, and 12 bases lay outside the gene matches. The CDR3 runs 18 residues. Germline V gives CDR1 SGHNT, CDR2 YENEEA. CDR3 nucleotides: TGTGCCAGCAGCTTAGGTAACAGCGGGGGGCCTAGGGACAATGAGCAGTTCTTC. It encodes CASSLGNSGGPRDNEQFF.

The V and J genes are TRBV9 and TRBJ1-3; D is unclear. The CDR3 contains 13 residues. Germline CDR1 is SGDLS and CDR2 is YYNGEE. The V end was cut by 4 bases, the J end by 0 bases, with 5 bases between. The CDR3 DNA reads TGTGCCAGCAGCCCCCACTCTGGAAACACCATATATTTT. Its translation: CASSPHSGNTIYF.

This clone was seen a handful of times. This chain connects TRBV11-3 to TRBJ1-5; tentative D call: TRBD1 (5 bases). The V end was cut by 5 bases, the J end by 5 bases, with 13 bases between. This CDR3 contains 14 residues. Germline CDR1 reads SGHNT; CDR2 reads YENEEA. The CDR3, as DNA: TGTGCCAGCAGCCAGGGACGGATTGATCAGCCCCAGCATTTT. Translating it yields CASSQGRIDQPQHF.

This clone was detected many times. This rearrangement joins TRBV11-3 to TRBJ2-3, with 10 bases fitting TRBD1. The CDR3 consists of 17 residues. Germline V CDR1 and CDR2: SGHNT, YENEEA. Losses at the gene ends were 5 bases for V and 1 base for J; bases not matched to a gene: 9. CDR3 loop: CASSEYTGTGGTDTQYF. CDR3 sequence (DNA): TGTGCCAGCAGCGAATATACCGGGACAGGGGGCACAGATACGCAGTATTTT. The full variable domain, with the rest looked up from reference TRBV11-3 and TRBJ2-3, is EAGVVQSPRYKIIEKKQPVAFWCNPISGHNTLYWYLQNLGQGPELLIRYENEEAVDDSQLPKDRFSAERLKGVDSTLKIQPAELGDSAVYLCASSEYTGTGGTDTQYFGPGTRLTVL.

The rearrangement uses TRBV14 and TRBJ2-1; 13 bases fit TRBD2. Germline V lookup: CDR1 SGHDN, CDR2 FVKESK. This CDR3 region has 20 residues. V lost 1 base, J lost 0 bases, and 9 bases stayed unmatched. The CDR3 coding sequence is TGTGCCAGCAGCCAAGGGTGGACTAGCGGGGGCCGGAGCTCCTACAATGAGCAGTTCTTC. Its translation: CASSQGWTSGGRSSYNEQFF.

The chain employs TRBV18 and TRBJ2-2; D may match TRBD1 or TRBD2 (5 bases each). This CDR3 comprises 15 residues. CDR1 is KGHSH, CDR2 LQKENI, per germline. V gave up 0 bases and J gave up 3 bases, with 8 bases separating them. The CDR3 bases are TGTGCCAGCTCACCACCGGGGGAGTACACCGGGGAGCTGTTTTTT. Its protein product is CASSPPGEYTGELFF.

Many counts were recorded for this clone. The rearrangement joins TRBV11-3 to TRBJ1-1; possibly TRBD1 for D (6 bases). CDR1 and CDR2 (germline): SGHNT, YENEEA. The V gene lost 4 bases and the J gene lost 4 bases, with 19 bases spanning the gap. The CDR3 totals 16 residues. This chain's CDR3 is CASSSLGGRFGTEAFF. CDR3 in DNA: TGTGCCAGCAGCTCCTTGGGGGGGCGTTTTGGCACTGAAGCTTTCTTT. Combining the CDR3 with reference TRBV11-3 and TRBJ1-1 gives the whole variable domain EAGVVQSPRYKIIEKKQPVAFWCNPISGHNTLYWYLQNLGQGPELLIRYENEEAVDDSQLPKDRFSAERLKGVDSTLKIQPAELGDSAVYLCASSSLGGRFGTEAFFGQGTRLTVV.

Only a few counts were recorded for this clone. V usage is TRBV6-8 and J usage is TRBJ1-5, with unresolved D. Trimming shortened V by 7 bases and J by 10 bases, and 20 bases separated the two germline ends. CDR1 and CDR2 (germline): MNHGY, SAAAGT. The CDR3 consists of 14 residues. The CDR3 protein is CASNPASLNSPQHF. The DNA for the CDR3 is TGTGCCAGCAACCCTGCGAGCTTAAACAGCCCCCAGCATTTT.

This clone was counted between two and nine times. The gene calls are TRBV11-3 and TRBJ2-2; D is ambiguous. CDR1 is SGHNT and CDR2 is YENEEA in the germline V gene. Trimming removed 6 bases at V and 0 bases at J, with 11 bases between. This CDR3 region has 15 residues. The CDR3 coding sequence is TGTGCCAGCAGTCTACAGACACCGAACACCGGGGAGCTGTTTTTT. Its translation: CASSLQTPNTGELFF.